The 21 T cell receptor beta chains given below trace back to one sample, sequenced in a study of vaccination effects on CD4 cells after COVID-19. Method: immunoSEQ multiplex PCR; TCRdb's copy keeps in-frame clones and lacks some. Among 30,000 or so clones listed, 65% to 75% were seen once. The ViraFEST assay expanded antigen-specific CD4+ T cells with viral peptide pools before sequencing. Scientists isolated CD4+ T cells after a roughly nine-day culture period ended. PCR showed that the person got SARS-CoV-2 infection at some point between March and December 2020. Their recognized antigens are unknown. The specimen was CD4+ T cells from PBMCs cultured with a peptide pool, collected before COVID-19 vaccination. The receptor source for this set is a human donor who had a prior SARS-CoV-2 infection.

The chain couples TRBV6-5 to TRBJ1-2; 9 positions match TRBD1. V was pared by 1 base and J by 9 bases, with 3 bases of the junction left unmatched. Germline CDR1 reads MNHEY; CDR2 reads SVGAGI. The CDR3 is made up of 13 amino acids. The CDR3 region is CASSYLQGASYTF. CDR3 in DNA: TGTGCCAGCAGTTACTTACAGGGGGCGAGCTACACCTTC.

The V call is TRBV18, the J call TRBJ2-3; D remains unclear. This CDR3 comprises 13 residues. The ends were cut back, 6 bases at V and 4 bases at J, with 11 bases in the middle. The germline V gene encodes CDR1 KGHSH and CDR2 LQKENI. The CDR3, as DNA: TGTGCCAGCTCTCCTAACCCTTCAGATACGCAGTATTTT. It yields the protein CASSPNPSDTQYF.

V is TRBV7-9 and J is TRBJ1-1; D may be TRBD1 (5 bases). Between the trimmed V and J ends, which lost 2 bases and 4 bases, there was a span of 11 bases. This CDR3 has 14 residues. From germline, CDR1 is SEHNR and CDR2 FQNEAQ (reference sequence). CDR3 sequence: CASSLQGSVTEAFF. The CDR3 nucleotides read TGTGCCAGCAGCTTACAGGGAAGCGTCACTGAAGCTTTCTTT. The variable domain in full, completed from reference TRBV7-9 and TRBJ1-1, reads DTGVSQNPRHKITKRGQNVTFRCDPISEHNRLYWYRQTLGQGPEFLTYFQNEAQLEKSRLLSDRFSAERPKGSFSTLEIQRTEQGDSAMYLCASSLQGSVTEAFFGQGTRLTVV.

The V and J genes are TRBV5-4 and TRBJ2-5, with 12 bases lining up with TRBD2. V shed 0 bases and J 5 bases; nucleotides not matched to a gene: 5. This CDR3 spans 16 amino acids. Germline V CDR1 and CDR2: SGHNT, YYREEE (reference sequence). The CDR3 reads CASSLGLAGVRETQYF. DNA of the CDR3: TGTGCCAGCAGCTTGGGACTAGCGGGAGTCCGGGAGACCCAGTACTTC.

This chain joins TRBV6-5 and TRBJ1-1; D possibly corresponds to TRBD1 (5 bases). The CDR3 consists of 13 residues. Germline assignment: CDR1 MNHEY and CDR2 SVGAGI. The ends were cut back, 4 bases at V and 2 bases at J, with 8 bases in the middle. CDR3 nucleotide sequence: TGTGCCAGCAGTTCTCAGGGAAACACTGAAGCTTTCTTT. Its translation is CASSSQGNTEAFF.

The chain links TRBV5-1 to TRBJ2-3; possibly TRBD1 for D (6 bases). Germline V gives CDR1 SGHRS, CDR2 YFSETQ. The CDR3 consists of 16 residues. The V end was cut by 0 bases, the J end by 2 bases, with 13 bases between. The CDR3 is CASSLVPQGHTDTQYF. CDR3 DNA sequence: TGCGCCAGCAGCTTGGTCCCCCAGGGACACACAGATACGCAGTATTTT.

The chain links TRBV29-1 to TRBJ2-1, with a tentative D call TRBD1 (6 bases). Germline V gene sequence: CDR1 SQVTM, CDR2 ANQGSEA. The CDR3 sequence is 15 residues long. V was shortened by 7 bases and J by 6 bases, with 22 bases between the two germline ends. This CDR3 is CSAGAGDLTGNEQFF. The CDR3 nucleotides read TGCAGCGCTGGGGCAGGGGATTTGACCGGCAATGAGCAGTTCTTC.

The rearrangement uses TRBV19 and TRBJ2-1; no definite D call. Germline V gene sequence: CDR1 LNHDA, CDR2 SQIVND (reference sequence). This CDR3 has 13 residues. The germline V and J ends were trimmed by 1 base and 13 bases, with 14 bases remaining between them. CDR3 bases: TGTGCCAGTAGTATAGGTTCTGGAGACGTACAGTTCTTC. This encodes CASSIGSGDVQFF. Full variable domain (rest looked up from reference TRBV19 and TRBJ2-1): DGGITQSPKYLFRKEGQNVTLSCEQNLNHDAMYWYRQDPGQGLRLIYYSQIVNDFQKGDIAEGYSVSREKKESFPLTVTSAQKNPTAFYLCASSIGSGDVQFFGPGTRLTVL.

The DNA for the CDR3 is TGTGCCAGCAGCTCCCCGCCCCTCGAGCAGTACTTC. Protein sequence: CASSSPPLEQYF. J is TRBJ2-7 and V is TRBV3-1 (or the pseudogene TRBV3-2); D is unresolved. CDR1 and CDR2 from the germline V gene are LGHDT and YNNKEL (reference sequence). Deletions cut 5 bases from V and 6 bases from J, with 11 bases between. The CDR3 is 12 residues long.

In DNA, the CDR3 is TGTGCCAGCAGCCTCGGGACACCCAACACTGAAGCTTTCTTT. Protein sequence: CASSLGTPNTEAFF. V gene TRBV27 combines with J gene TRBJ1-1; D perhaps matches TRBD1 (6 bases). This CDR3 is built from 14 residues. Deletions cut 6 bases from V and 2 bases from J, with 13 bases between. The V gene's germline CDR1 is MNHEY and CDR2 SMNVEV (reference sequence).

This clone was counted between two and nine times. The genes are TRBV11-2 and TRBJ1-5; TRBD1 agrees at 10 bases. The CDR3 covers 16 residues. Germline lookup yields CDR1 SGHAT and CDR2 FQNNGV. V shed 5 bases, J shed 5 bases, and the junction held 9 bases outside the gene matches. CDR3 in amino acids: CASSAPPTGGDQPQHF. CDR3 DNA: TGTGCCAGCAGCGCCCCTCCGACAGGGGGCGATCAGCCCCAGCATTTT.

The DNA of the CDR3 is TGTGCCACCAGTGATTTGGAGACCCAGTACTTC. Its translation: CATSDLETQYF. The chain recombines TRBV24-1 with TRBJ2-5, with D unclear. CDR1 and CDR2 (germline): KGHDR, SFDVKD. V lost 0 bases to trimming and J lost 5 bases, with 0 bases between them. CDR3 length: 11 residues.

The chain links TRBV15 to TRBJ1-2, with D possibly being TRBD1 (5 bases). Germline CDR1 and CDR2: LNHNV and YYDKDF (reference sequence). V lost 5 bases and J lost 10, with 20 bases in between. CDR3 length: 14 amino acids. This chain's CDR3 is CATSGPGQGSSYTF. The CDR3 bases are TGTGCCACCAGCGGGCCGGGGCAGGGAAGTTCCTACACCTTC.

The chain employs TRBV7-2 and TRBJ1-1; 7 nucleotides match TRBD1. The CDR3 totals 14 residues. V gave up 5 bases and J gave up 3 bases; unmatched junction bases: 6. Germline V gives CDR1 SGHTA, CDR2 FQGNSA. This CDR3 is CASSEYRGYTEAFF. CDR3 nucleotides: TGTGCCAGCAGCGAATACAGGGGATACACTGAAGCTTTCTTT. The whole variable domain, remainder taken from reference TRBV7-2 and TRBJ1-1, is GAGVSQSPSNKVTEKGKDVELRCDPISGHTALYWYRQSLGQGLEFLIYFQGNSAPDKSGLPSDRFSAERTGGSVSTLTIQRTQQEDSAVYLCASSEYRGYTEAFFGQGTRLTVV.

The chain carries TRBV18 and TRBJ1-6; D uncertain. The ends were cut back, 3 bases at V and 7 bases at J, with 10 bases in the middle. The CDR3 contains 14 residues. Germline CDR1 and CDR2: KGHSH and LQKENI. The CDR3 reads CASSPLGENSPLHF. The CDR3 bases are TGTGCCAGCTCACCCCTCGGGGAGAATTCACCCCTCCACTTT.

The chain is built from TRBV9 and TRBJ2-7, with TRBD2 identical over 7 bases. V gave up 7 bases and J gave up 6 bases; unmatched junction bases: 13. CDR1 and CDR2 (germline): SGDLS, YYNGEE. The CDR3 is made up of 14 amino acids. The CDR3 spells CASGEGTALAEQYF. CDR3 nucleotides: TGTGCCAGCGGGGAGGGGACTGCCCTTGCCGAGCAGTACTTC.

The chain joins TRBV3-1 (or the pseudogene TRBV3-2) to TRBJ1-1, with D possibly being TRBD1 (6 bases). The CDR3 contains 11 residues. V was shortened by 8 bases and J by 11 bases, with 15 bases between the two germline ends. The germline V gene has CDR1 LGHDT and CDR2 YNNKEL (reference sequence). The CDR3 here is CASFASGAAFF. The CDR3, as DNA: TGTGCCAGCTTCGCGTCGGGGGCGGCTTTCTTT.

The V and J genes are TRBV18 and TRBJ1-1; D not certain. Germline CDR1 reads KGHSH; CDR2 reads LQKENI. The CDR3 loop spans 14 amino acids. Trimming took 5 bases from V and 1 from J, leaving 11 bases between them. CDR3 sequence: CASSTTWSNTEAFF. CDR3 in DNA: TGTGCCAGCTCAACTACATGGTCGAACACTGAAGCTTTCTTT.

The chain recombines TRBV4-1 with TRBJ1-2; unclear D gene. The V gene lost 5 bases and the J gene lost 3 bases, with 16 bases spanning the gap. The germline V gene encodes CDR1 MGHRA and CDR2 YSYEKL. The CDR3 length is 15 residues. The CDR3 bases are TGCGCCAGCAGCGCCCGAGCGTCAAGGGACTATGGCTACACCTTC. The encoded protein is CASSARASRDYGYTF.

The chain joins TRBV13 to TRBJ2-3; 14 bases align to TRBD2. From germline, CDR1 is PRHDT and CDR2 FYEKMQ (reference sequence). V was pared by 6 bases and J by 8 bases, with 19 bases of the junction left unmatched. The CDR3 covers 19 residues. The DNA of the CDR3 is TGTGCCAGCAGGCCCAGGTTCTCCCAGACTAGCGGGGGGGGGTCTACGCAGTATTTT. It specifies CASRPRFSQTSGGGSTQYF.

The table lists this clone with a count of one. The rearrangement uses TRBV24-1 and TRBJ2-3; 8 bases are a match to TRBD1. V gave up 3 bases and J gave up 5 bases; unmatched junction bases: 9. Per the germline V gene, CDR1 is KGHDR and CDR2 is SFDVKD. The CDR3 loop spans 16 amino acids. CDR3 sequence (DNA): TGTGCCACCAGTGATAGACAGGGGAGGATTGAAGATACGCAGTATTTT. Its translation is CATSDRQGRIEDTQYF.